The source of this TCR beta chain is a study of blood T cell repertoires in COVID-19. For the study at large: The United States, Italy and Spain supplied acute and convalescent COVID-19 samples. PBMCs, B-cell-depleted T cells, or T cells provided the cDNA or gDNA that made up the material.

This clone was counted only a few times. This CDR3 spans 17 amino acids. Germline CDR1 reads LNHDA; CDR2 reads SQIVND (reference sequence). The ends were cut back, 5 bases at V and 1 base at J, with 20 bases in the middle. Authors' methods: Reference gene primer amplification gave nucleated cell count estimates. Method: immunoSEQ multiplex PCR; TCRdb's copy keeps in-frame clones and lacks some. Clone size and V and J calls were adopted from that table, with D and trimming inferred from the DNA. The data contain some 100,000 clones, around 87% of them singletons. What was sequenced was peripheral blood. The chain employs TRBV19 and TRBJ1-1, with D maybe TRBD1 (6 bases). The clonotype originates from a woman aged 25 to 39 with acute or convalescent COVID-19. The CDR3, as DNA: TGTGCCAGTAGTCCCCGGGCGAGGGGGGGGTCGAACACTGAAGCTTTCTTT. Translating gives CASSPRARGGSNTEAFF. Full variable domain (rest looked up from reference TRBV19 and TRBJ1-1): DGGITQSPKYLFRKEGQNVTLSCEQNLNHDAMYWYRQDPGQGLRLIYYSQIVNDFQKGDIAEGYSVSREKKESFPLTVTSAQKNPTAFYLCASSPRARGGSNTEAFFGQGTRLTVV.